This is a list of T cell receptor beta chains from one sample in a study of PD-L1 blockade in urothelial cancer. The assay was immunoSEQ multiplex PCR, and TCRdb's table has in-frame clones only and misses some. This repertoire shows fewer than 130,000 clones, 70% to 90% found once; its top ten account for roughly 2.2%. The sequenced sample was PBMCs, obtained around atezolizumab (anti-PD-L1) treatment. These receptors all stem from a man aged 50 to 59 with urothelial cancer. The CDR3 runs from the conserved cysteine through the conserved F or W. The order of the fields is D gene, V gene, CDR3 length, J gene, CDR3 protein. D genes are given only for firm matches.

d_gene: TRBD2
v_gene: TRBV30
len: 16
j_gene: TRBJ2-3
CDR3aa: CAWSVTLAGGTDTQYF

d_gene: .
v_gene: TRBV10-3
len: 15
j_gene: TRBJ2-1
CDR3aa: CAISDPSSRPGEQFF

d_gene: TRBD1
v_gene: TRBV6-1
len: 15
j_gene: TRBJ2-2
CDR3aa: CASSPGTGITGELFF

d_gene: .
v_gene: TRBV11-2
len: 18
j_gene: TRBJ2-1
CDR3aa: CASSSRTKMAGSYNEQFF

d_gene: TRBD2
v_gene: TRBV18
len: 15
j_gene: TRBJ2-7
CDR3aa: CASSPQLAGEGEQYF

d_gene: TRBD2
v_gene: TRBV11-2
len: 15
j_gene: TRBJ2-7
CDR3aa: CASSLGLAGVYEQYF

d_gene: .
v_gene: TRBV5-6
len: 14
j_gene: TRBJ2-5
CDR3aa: CASSRGTVKETQYF

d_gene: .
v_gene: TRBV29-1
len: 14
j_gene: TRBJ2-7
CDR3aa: CSVTQGPTIYEQYF

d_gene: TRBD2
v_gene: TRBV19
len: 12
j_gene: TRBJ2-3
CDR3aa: CASSLAEDTQYF

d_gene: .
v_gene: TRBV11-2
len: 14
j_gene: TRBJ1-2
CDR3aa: CASSLVSQGNGYTF

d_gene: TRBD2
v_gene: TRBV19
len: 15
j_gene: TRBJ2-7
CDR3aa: CASSTHSSGMNEQYF

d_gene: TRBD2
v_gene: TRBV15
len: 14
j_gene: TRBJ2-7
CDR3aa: CATSRPGGGYEQYF

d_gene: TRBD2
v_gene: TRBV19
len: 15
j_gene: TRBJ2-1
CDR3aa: CASSPGTIGGDEQFF

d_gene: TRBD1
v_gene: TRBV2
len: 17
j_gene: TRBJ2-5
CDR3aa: CASGVGTGALGVETQYF

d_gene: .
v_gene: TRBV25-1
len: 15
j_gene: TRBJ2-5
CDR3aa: CASSEFGSGQETQYF

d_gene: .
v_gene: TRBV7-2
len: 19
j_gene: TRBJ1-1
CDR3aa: CASSSKGRGLSISDTEAFF

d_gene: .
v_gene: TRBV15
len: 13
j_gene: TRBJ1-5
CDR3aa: CATSRDGGQPQHF

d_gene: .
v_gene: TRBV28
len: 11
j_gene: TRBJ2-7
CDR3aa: CASSAPNEQYF

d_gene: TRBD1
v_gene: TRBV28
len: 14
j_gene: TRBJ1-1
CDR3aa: CASSSPQTGGYPFF

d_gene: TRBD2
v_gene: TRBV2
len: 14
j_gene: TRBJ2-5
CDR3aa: CASSDWLAGEAQYF

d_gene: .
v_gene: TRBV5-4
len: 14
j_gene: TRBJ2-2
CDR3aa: CASHTQDPPGELFF

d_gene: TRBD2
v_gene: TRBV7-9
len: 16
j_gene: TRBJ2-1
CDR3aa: CASSLAALAGAGTEFF

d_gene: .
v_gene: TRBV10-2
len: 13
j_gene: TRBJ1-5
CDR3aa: CASSRDNNQPQHF

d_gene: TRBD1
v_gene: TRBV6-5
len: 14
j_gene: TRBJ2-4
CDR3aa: CASSRDRGRESQYF

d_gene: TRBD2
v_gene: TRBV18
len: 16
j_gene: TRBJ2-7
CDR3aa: CASSPSLAGSSYEQYF

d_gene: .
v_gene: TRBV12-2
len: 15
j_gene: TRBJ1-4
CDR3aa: CASRFGGQPNEKLFF

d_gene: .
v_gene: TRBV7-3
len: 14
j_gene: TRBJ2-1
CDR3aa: CASSLARENNEQFF

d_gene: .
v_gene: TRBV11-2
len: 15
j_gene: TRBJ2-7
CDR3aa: CASSLGRGGSYEQYF

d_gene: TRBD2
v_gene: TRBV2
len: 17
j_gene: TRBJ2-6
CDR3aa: CASTRTSGRGGANVLTF

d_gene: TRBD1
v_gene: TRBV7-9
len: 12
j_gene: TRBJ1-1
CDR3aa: CASRNQGAEAFF

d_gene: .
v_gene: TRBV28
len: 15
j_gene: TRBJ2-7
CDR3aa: CASSSGVSTPYEQYF

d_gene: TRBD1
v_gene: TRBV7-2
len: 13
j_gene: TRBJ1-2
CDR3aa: CASSLQGPYGYTF

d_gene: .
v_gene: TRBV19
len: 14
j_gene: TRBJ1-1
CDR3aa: CASKRGGLNTEAFF

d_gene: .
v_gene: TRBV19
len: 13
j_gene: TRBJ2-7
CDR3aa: CASMGPGYYEQYF

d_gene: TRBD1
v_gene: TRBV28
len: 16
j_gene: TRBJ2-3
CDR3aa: CASRLLPGQGVDTQYF

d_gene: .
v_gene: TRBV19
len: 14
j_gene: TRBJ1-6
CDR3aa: CAGLGGASNSPLHF

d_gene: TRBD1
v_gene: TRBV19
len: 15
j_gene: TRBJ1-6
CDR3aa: CASSLSTGVGSPLHF

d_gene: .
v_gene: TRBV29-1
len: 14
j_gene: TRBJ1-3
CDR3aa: CSVARGSSGNTIYF

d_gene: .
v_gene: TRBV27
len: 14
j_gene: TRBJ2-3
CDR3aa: CASNPTGPTDTQYF

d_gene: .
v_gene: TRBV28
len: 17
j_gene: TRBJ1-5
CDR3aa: CASKMRQGRVQNQPQHF

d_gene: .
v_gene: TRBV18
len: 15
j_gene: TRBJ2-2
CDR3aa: CASSPRAGANGELFF

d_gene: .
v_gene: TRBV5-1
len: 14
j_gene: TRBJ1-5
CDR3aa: CASSTGSDNQPQHF

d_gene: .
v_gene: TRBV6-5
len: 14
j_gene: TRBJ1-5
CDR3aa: CASTEPPNRQPQHF

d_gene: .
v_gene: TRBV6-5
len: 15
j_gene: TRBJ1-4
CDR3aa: CASSYSRRSNEKLFF

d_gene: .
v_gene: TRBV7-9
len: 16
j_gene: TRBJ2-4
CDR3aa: CASSRGASVAKNIQYF

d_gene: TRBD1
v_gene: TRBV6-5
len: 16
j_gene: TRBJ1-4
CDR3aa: CASSYLNRGPNEKLFF

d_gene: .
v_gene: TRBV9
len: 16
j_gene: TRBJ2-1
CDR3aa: CASSVGQRKLDNEQFF

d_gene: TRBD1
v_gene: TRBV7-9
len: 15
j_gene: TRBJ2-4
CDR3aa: CASSFYGTGEDIQYF

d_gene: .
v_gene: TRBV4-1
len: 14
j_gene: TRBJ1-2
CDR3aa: CASSPAPREQGYTF

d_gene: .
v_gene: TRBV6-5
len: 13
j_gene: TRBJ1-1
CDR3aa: CASTPFLNTEAFF

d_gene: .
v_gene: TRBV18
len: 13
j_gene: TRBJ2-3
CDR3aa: CASSPPSTDTQYF